Each of the 21 T cell receptor beta chains below was sequenced from the same sample in a study of early T cells in non-severe SARS-CoV-2 infection. MiXCR, run by TCRdb on the 5' RACE reads, gives a single entry per CDR3 protein. The data contain about 55,000 distinct CDR3 sequences, approximately 13% of them singletons. Sequencing used whole blood, obtained at baseline. Source of these receptors: an adult who was a healthcare worker with PCR-confirmed SARS-CoV-2 infection or an uninfected control (not recorded which).

This clonotype was recorded a few times. The CDR3 loop reads CASSPLRARETQYF. The CDR3 DNA reads as TGTGCCAGCAGTCCCCTTAGGGCGCGGGAGACCCAGTACTTC. The rearrangement links TRBV28 to TRBJ2-5, with D unresolved. The CDR3 runs 14 residues. Germline CDR1 and CDR2: MDHEN and SYDVKM. V was shortened by 5 bases and J by 5 bases, with 15 bases between the two germline ends.

This clonotype has a handful of counts. CDR3 bases: TGTGCCAGCAGCCGACGGACGGCAACCGGGGAGCTGTTTTTT. The encoded protein is CASSRRTATGELFF. The chain is built from TRBV6-2 or TRBV6-3 and TRBJ2-2; D remains ambiguous. V lost 6 bases and J 5 bases, leaving 13 bases between the germline ends. Germline V gene sequence: CDR1 MNHEY, CDR2 SVGEGT. This CDR3 is 14 amino acids long.

The V call is TRBV5-1, the J call TRBJ2-1; D unclear. V was cut by 0 bases and J by 3 bases, with 7 bases left in between. CDR3 length equals 14 residues. Germline-derived CDR1 and CDR2 are SGHRS and YFSETQ. The CDR3 nucleotides are TGCGCCAGCAGCTTGGTAGGCAGCTACAATGAGCAGTTCTTC. This translates into CASSLVGSYNEQFF.

The CDR3 region is CASSSGQGNTEAFF. The CDR3 DNA follows: TGTGCCAGCAGCTCGGGACAGGGGAACACTGAAGCTTTCTTT. J is TRBJ1-1 and V is TRBV13; 9 bases are shared with TRBD1. The germline CDR1 and CDR2 sequences are PRHDT and FYEKMQ (reference sequence). The CDR3 totals 14 residues. J gave up 1 base and V 4 bases, and 1 base lay outside the gene matches. The entire variable domain, with the rest obtained from reference TRBV13 and TRBJ1-1, is as follows: AAGVIQSPRHLIKEKRETATLKCYPIPRHDTVYWYQQGPGQDPQFLISFYEKMQSDKGSIPDRFSAQQFSDYHSELNMSSLELGDSALYFCASSSGQGNTEAFFGQGTRLTVV.

This clonotype was seen only a few times. This rearrangement joins TRBV19 to TRBJ2-3; D is perhaps TRBD2 (5 bases). The CDR3 has 13 amino acids. Looked up from germline, CDR1 is LNHDA and CDR2 is SQIVND (reference sequence). V dropped 6 bases and J dropped 0 bases, with 7 bases sitting between them. The CDR3 nucleotides are TGTGCCAGTAGGAGGGATAGCACAGATACGCAGTATTTT. Its protein is CASRRDSTDTQYF.

This chain uses TRBV7-9 with TRBJ1-1; D perhaps matches TRBD1 (6 bases). Germline CDR1 is SEHNR and CDR2 is FQNEAQ (reference sequence). The CDR3 length is 14 residues. Trimming took 5 bases from V and 0 from J, leaving 10 bases between them. CDR3 protein: CASSGGPMNTEAFF. The CDR3 nucleotides read TGTGCCAGCAGCGGGGGGCCGATGAACACTGAAGCTTTCTTT.

This clonotype occurred many times. The V gene is TRBV6-5, the J gene TRBJ2-1; D possibly matches TRBD1 or TRBD2 (5 bases each). The length of the CDR3 is 15 residues. Germline loops: CDR1 MNHEY, CDR2 SVGAGI. Trimming took 0 bases from V and 4 from J, leaving 10 bases between them. CDR3 sequence: CASSYSGTGYNEQFF. CDR3 in DNA: TGTGCCAGCAGTTACTCTGGGACGGGGTACAATGAGCAGTTCTTC.

As concerns this clonotype: A read error may be the cause here, since a much bigger clone is one base away. The final CDR3 position lacks the conserved phenylalanine or tryptophan, pointing to a likely read error. The chain has TRBV4-3 and TRBJ2-5; 13 bases are a match to TRBD2. Germline V gene lookup returns CDR1 LGHNA and CDR2 YSLEER. The CDR3 consists of 16 residues. J was trimmed by 5 bases and V by 1 base; bases with no gene match: 4. The CDR3 DNA reads as TGCGCCAGCAGCCAAGCTTGGACTAGCGGGAGTGAGACCCAGTACCTC. Encoded protein: CASSQAWTSGSETQYL.

This clonotype has just a few counts. The rearrangement uses TRBV7-9 and TRBJ1-1, with D unclear. V lost 11 bases and J 8 bases, leaving 21 bases between the germline ends. CDR3 size: 13 residues. The germline gives CDR1 SEHNR, CDR2 FQNEAQ (reference sequence). The CDR3 loop is CASSIQHLPEAFF. The CDR3 DNA is TGTGCCTCCTCCATTCAGCACCTCCCCGAAGCTTTCTTT.

The chain links TRBV28 to TRBJ2-7; D unresolved. The germline V gene encodes CDR1 MDHEN and CDR2 SYDVKM. This CDR3 has 12 amino acids. Trimming cost V 2 bases and J 6 bases, with 8 bases left between them. CDR3 DNA: TGTGCCAGCAGTTTAAAAGCCGGCGAGCAGTACTTC. Protein: CASSLKAGEQYF.

This clonotype was counted many times. The chain employs TRBV7-8 and TRBJ2-7, with a weak D call TRBD2 (5 bases). CDR1 SGHVS and CDR2 FQNEAQ come from the germline V gene. Trimming stripped 5 bases from V and 5 bases from J, with 13 bases between. The CDR3 is 13 residues long. As DNA, the CDR3 is TGTGCCAGCAGCCCCCCCCGGGGAGACGAGCAGTACTTC. This gives the protein CASSPPRGDEQYF.

V usage is TRBV7-8 and J usage is TRBJ1-2; D unresolved. V lost 1 base and J lost 8, with 17 bases in between. The CDR3 loop spans 15 amino acids. CDR1 SGHVS and CDR2 FQNEAQ come from the germline V gene. CDR3 residues: CASSLGGGRFAGYTF. In DNA, the CDR3 is TGTGCCAGCAGCTTAGGCGGCGGGCGGTTTGCGGGCTACACCTTC.

The chain couples TRBV12-3 or TRBV12-4 to TRBJ2-1; possible D gene TRBD1, 5 bases. The CDR3 runs to 15 residues. Trimming took off 1 base at V and 3 bases at J, with 10 bases between the two ends. The CDR3 region is CASSLGKGNYNEQFF. The CDR3 nucleotides read TGTGCCAGCAGTTTAGGGAAGGGGAACTACAATGAGCAGTTCTTC.

The genes are TRBV13 and TRBJ2-5; 7 bases align to TRBD1. The CDR3 consists of 13 residues. The junction had 6 bases not matched to a gene; V was cut back by 8 bases and J by 3 bases. The germline gives CDR1 PRHDT, CDR2 FYEKMQ (reference sequence). CDR3 in amino acids: CASASTGEETQYF. CDR3 nucleotide sequence: TGTGCCAGCGCATCCACAGGGGAAGAGACCCAGTACTTC.

This clonotype has only a few counts. The V call is TRBV29-1, the J call TRBJ1-1, with D possibly being TRBD1 (6 bases). The CDR3 has 13 amino acids. CDR1 is SQVTM and CDR2 is ANQGSEA in the germline V gene. V lost 7 bases and J lost 0, with 12 bases in between. For the CDR3, the DNA is TGCAGCGCCCAGGGACACTTGAACACTGAAGCTTTCTTT. This codes for CSAQGHLNTEAFF. Full variable domain (remainder filled in from reference TRBV29-1 and TRBJ1-1): SAVISQKPSRDICQRGTSLTIQCQVDSQVTMMFWYRQQPGQSLTLIATANQGSEATYESGFVIDKFPISRPNLTFSTLTVSNMSPEDSSIYLCSAQGHLNTEAFFGQGTRLTVV.

This clonotype has a handful of counts. This chain uses TRBV4-3 with TRBJ1-2, with D possibly TRBD1 on 6 matching bases. Germline lookup yields CDR1 LGHNA and CDR2 YSLEER. The V gene lost 3 bases and the J gene lost 7 bases, with 15 bases spanning the gap. The CDR3 has 14 amino acids. CDR3 coding DNA: TGCGCCAGCAGCCACCAAAGGACAGCCGGTGGCTACACCTTC. The encoded protein is CASSHQRTAGGYTF.

This chain uses TRBV11-2 with TRBJ2-3; 7 nucleotides align to TRBD2. After removal of 7 bases from V and 9 bases from J, the junction contained 4 bases not matched to a gene. Looked up from germline, CDR1 is SGHAT and CDR2 is FQNNGV. CDR3 length: 11 residues. The CDR3 nucleotides are TGTGCCAGCACCAGTAGCGGGACGCAGTATTTT. Its translation is CASTSSGTQYF.

This clonotype was counted at least ten times. CDR3 bases: TGTGCCAGCCGGGGAGGGCTAAACACCGGGGAGCTGTTTTTT. Translation: CASRGGLNTGELFF. V and J are TRBV2 and TRBJ2-2, with 7 bases matching TRBD2. The V gene's germline CDR1 is SNHLY and CDR2 FYNNEI. V was pared by 8 bases and J by 2 bases, with 5 bases of the junction left unmatched. This CDR3 region has 14 residues.

At least ten counts were recorded for this clonotype. The V and J genes are TRBV14 and TRBJ2-5, with 7 bases identical to TRBD1. Per the germline V gene, CDR1 is SGHDN and CDR2 is FVKESK. This CDR3 has 15 amino acids. Trimming removed 2 bases from V and 4 bases from J; junction bases left unmatched: 7. This chain's CDR3 is CASSQPTGAPETQYF. Here the CDR3 DNA reads TGTGCCAGCAGCCAACCCACAGGGGCCCCAGAGACCCAGTACTTC.

The chain employs TRBV5-1 and TRBJ2-1, with D perhaps TRBD2 (5 bases). Trimming stripped 0 bases from V and 0 bases from J, with 13 bases between. Germline CDR1 reads SGHRS; CDR2 reads YFSETQ. The CDR3 consists of 17 residues. CDR3 sequence reads: CASSLALPGGSYNEQFF. CDR3 sequence (DNA): TGCGCCAGCAGCTTGGCTTTGCCCGGAGGCTCCTACAATGAGCAGTTCTTC.

This clonotype was detected a few times. The rearrangement links TRBV14 to TRBJ2-7; D uncertain. CDR1 is SGHDN and CDR2 is FVKESK in the germline V gene. The CDR3 is 15 residues long. V lost 6 bases to trimming and J lost 3 bases, with 18 bases between them. CDR3 region: CASRRTTAEDYEQYF. The CDR3 DNA reads as TGTGCCAGCAGACGAACTACCGCTGAGGACTACGAGCAGTACTTC.